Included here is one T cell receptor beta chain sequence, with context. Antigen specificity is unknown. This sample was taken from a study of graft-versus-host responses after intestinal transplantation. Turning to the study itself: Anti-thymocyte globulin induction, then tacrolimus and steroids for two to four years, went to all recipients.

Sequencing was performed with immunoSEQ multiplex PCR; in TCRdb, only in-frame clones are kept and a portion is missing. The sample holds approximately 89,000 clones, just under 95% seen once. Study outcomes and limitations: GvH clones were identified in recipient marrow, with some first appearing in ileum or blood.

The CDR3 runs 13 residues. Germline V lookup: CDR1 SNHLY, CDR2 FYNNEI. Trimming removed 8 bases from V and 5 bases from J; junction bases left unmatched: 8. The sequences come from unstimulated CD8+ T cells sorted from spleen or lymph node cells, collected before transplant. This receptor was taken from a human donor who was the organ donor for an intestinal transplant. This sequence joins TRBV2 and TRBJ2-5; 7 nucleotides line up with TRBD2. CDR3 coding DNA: TGTGCCAGCCAGCTAGTCGGGGGGGAGACCCAGTACTTC. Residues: CASQLVGGETQYF.